A selection of T cell receptor beta chains follows, all from one sample in a study of T cell repertoires in cytomegalovirus infection. What these receptors recognize is not known. TCRdb recomputed calls from the reads with MiXCR, one row per CDR3 protein. Altogether some 70,000 distinct CDR3 sequences are present, approximately 22% being singletons, with the ten largest covering 79%. The sample was PBMCs, sequenced either directly or after in vitro stimulation (not recorded which). The origin of the receptors is a human donor in good health (CMV status not recorded). Some clones in this sample may be carry-over from other donors' samples. Both conserved end residues are part of each CDR3. Each record gives: CDR3 DNA, CDR3 protein, J gene, clone size, V gene, D gene. D genes are given only for firm matches. Only some rows state a clone size, as once, few, many or a class for expanded clones.

CDR3 DNA: TGTGCCAGTAGTACCGTGAGAGCAGGCCTCCAGCCCCAGCATTTT
CDR3 protein: CASSTVRAGLQPQHF
J gene: TRBJ1-5
clone size: .
V gene: TRBV19
D gene: .

CDR3 DNA: TGTGCCAGCAGCTCTGGACTAGCTAGAGGTTCGGATACGCAGTATTTT
CDR3 protein: CASSSGLARGSDTQYF
J gene: TRBJ2-3
clone size: many
V gene: TRBV7-2
D gene: TRBD2

CDR3 DNA: TGTGCCAGCAACTTGAGGGGCTCCTACAATGAGCAGTTCTTC
CDR3 protein: CASNLRGSYNEQFF
J gene: TRBJ2-1
clone size: few
V gene: TRBV6-2/TRBV6-3
D gene: .

CDR3 DNA: TGTGCCACCAGTGATTCGAATCTCTATGGCTACACCTTC
CDR3 protein: CATSDSNLYGYTF
J gene: TRBJ1-2
clone size: .
V gene: TRBV24-1
D gene: .

CDR3 DNA: TGTGCCAGCAGCTTCCCAGGAAAAGCTAACTATGGCTACACCTTC
CDR3 protein: CASSFPGKANYGYTF
J gene: TRBJ1-2
clone size: many
V gene: TRBV7-2
D gene: .

CDR3 DNA: TGTGCCAGCAGCCACGGAACGGGATCTTCACCCCTCCACTTT
CDR3 protein: CASSHGTGSSPLHF
J gene: TRBJ1-6
clone size: few
V gene: TRBV7-2
D gene: .

CDR3 DNA: TGTGCCAGCTCACCTAAAACTAGCGGGGTCAATGAGCAGTTCTTC
CDR3 protein: CASSPKTSGVNEQFF
J gene: TRBJ2-1
clone size: few
V gene: TRBV18
D gene: TRBD2

CDR3 DNA: TGTGCCAGTAGTAAACAGGGTATTGATCAGCCCCAGCATTTT
CDR3 protein: CASSKQGIDQPQHF
J gene: TRBJ1-5
clone size: few
V gene: TRBV19
D gene: .

CDR3 DNA: TGTGCCAGCAGTTTGCTAGCGGGCCTAGAGGAGCAGTACTTC
CDR3 protein: CASSLLAGLEEQYF
J gene: TRBJ2-7
clone size: few
V gene: TRBV27
D gene: TRBD2

CDR3 DNA: TGTGCCAGCAGTGAAGGCTACGCCGATTCAACTAATGAAAAACTGTTTTTT
CDR3 protein: CASSEGYADSTNEKLFF
J gene: TRBJ1-4
clone size: many
V gene: TRBV2
D gene: .

CDR3 DNA: TGTGCCAGCAGGGAACTAGGTCCTGTTGAAAAGCAGTATTTT
CDR3 protein: CASRELGPVEKQYF
J gene: TRBJ2-3
clone size: .
V gene: TRBV6-2/TRBV6-3
D gene: .

CDR3 DNA: TGTGCCAGCAGCTTAAGGGGAGCTGGTGAGCAGTTCTTC
CDR3 protein: CASSLRGAGEQFF
J gene: TRBJ2-1
clone size: .
V gene: TRBV11-1
D gene: .

CDR3 DNA: TGTGCCAGCTCACCACGAAATTCACCCCTCCACTTT
CDR3 protein: CASSPRNSPLHF
J gene: TRBJ1-6
clone size: once
V gene: TRBV18
D gene: .

CDR3 DNA: TGTGCCAGCAGTCGCGCGGACAGGGGGTCGTATGGCTACACCTTC
CDR3 protein: CASSRADRGSYGYTF
J gene: TRBJ1-2
clone size: many
V gene: TRBV7-8
D gene: TRBD1